This TCR beta chain originates from a study of T cell repertoires in cytomegalovirus infection. Each CDR3 protein is one row after TCRdb ran MiXCR on the reads. The sample lists 200,000 to 300,000 distinct CDR3 sequences, approximately 13% occurring once. The CDR3 is made up of 15 amino acids. CDR1 is DFQATT, CDR2 SNEGSKA, per germline (reference sequence). The sample taken for sequencing was PBMCs. The rearrangement uses TRBV20-1 and TRBJ2-1; tentatively, D is TRBD2 (6 bases). This clonotype originated in a human donor in good health (CMV status not recorded). Some clones in this sample may be carry-over from other donors' samples. This CDR3 reads CSGEGAGSSYNEQFF. The CDR3 DNA is TGCAGCGGGGAAGGGGCGGGGAGCTCCTACAATGAGCAGTTCTTC.